Following are 17 T cell receptor beta chains from one sample sequenced in a study of cytomegalovirus exposure and HLA in healthy donors. PCR involved 60 Vbeta and 13 Jbeta primers. Sequencing was performed with immunoSEQ multiplex PCR; in TCRdb, only in-frame clones are kept and a portion is missing. The sample lists around 110,000 clones, around three quarters occurring once. The sample comprised PBMCs. These receptors were obtained from a man aged 25-45 years in good health and CMV-seropositive.

This chain uses TRBV19 with TRBJ2-1, with 8 bases identical to TRBD2. Germline V gene lookup returns CDR1 LNHDA and CDR2 SQIVND (reference sequence). CDR3 size: 14 residues. V lost 3 bases to trimming and J lost 3 bases; unmatched junction nucleotides: 1. This CDR3 is CASSMTSVYNEQFF. The CDR3 DNA reads as TGTGCCAGTAGTATGACTAGCGTCTACAATGAGCAGTTCTTC.

The rearrangement joins TRBV19 to TRBJ1-5; 7 bases fit TRBD1. V dropped 6 bases and J dropped 2; count of bases not matched to a gene: 7. The CDR3 sequence is 15 residues long. Germline V gene lookup returns CDR1 LNHDA and CDR2 SQIVND (reference sequence). The CDR3 spells CASRRQGGRNQPQHF. The DNA for the CDR3 is TGTGCCAGTAGGAGACAGGGCGGGCGCAATCAGCCCCAGCATTTT.

V usage is TRBV5-1 and J usage is TRBJ2-5; 10 bases agree with TRBD2. Germline V lookup: CDR1 SGHRS, CDR2 YFSETQ. The CDR3 has 15 residues. After removal of 1 base from V and 5 bases from J, the junction contained 5 bases not matched to a gene. CDR3 amino acids: CASSLPSGSGETQYF. DNA of the CDR3: TGCGCCAGCAGCTTGCCTAGCGGGAGCGGTGAGACCCAGTACTTC.

CDR3 sequence: CASSYNTRGDTQYF. CDR3 DNA sequence: TGTGCCAGCAGTTACAATACCAGGGGTGATACGCAGTATTTT. This chain uses TRBV6-6 with TRBJ2-3; D perhaps matches TRBD1 (6 bases). The CDR3 is 14 amino acids. The V end was cut by 2 bases, the J end by 6 bases, with 12 bases between. Germline V CDR1 and CDR2: MNHNY, SVGAGI (reference sequence).

The chain links TRBV19 to TRBJ2-1; TRBD2 matches at 8 bases. The length of the CDR3 is 15 residues. J lost 0 bases, V lost 6 bases, and 4 bases had no gene match. CDR1 and CDR2 (germline): LNHDA, SQIVND (reference sequence). CDR3 protein: CASRVAGTSYNEQFF. The DNA of the CDR3 is TGTGCCAGTAGGGTAGCGGGGACCTCCTACAATGAGCAGTTCTTC.

This clone was observed a single time. V gene TRBV27 combines with J gene TRBJ2-7, with D uncertain. V lost 3 bases and J lost 6, with 15 bases in between. Germline CDR1 and CDR2: MNHEY and SMNVEV (reference sequence). This CDR3 is built from 14 residues. As DNA, the CDR3 is TGTGCCAGCAGTTTGTCCTCAGCAGGTGGCGAGCAGTACTTC. Translated, it gives CASSLSSAGGEQYF.

The rearrangement joins TRBV4-1 to TRBJ1-1; 7 bases agree with TRBD1. Germline V gives CDR1 MGHRA, CDR2 YSYEKL. CDR3 length: 15 amino acids. V gave up 4 bases and J gave up 4 bases; unmatched junction bases: 9. CDR3 in amino acids: CASSPNRQGSTEAFF. CDR3 DNA: TGCGCCAGCAGCCCCAACCGACAGGGCTCCACTGAAGCTTTCTTT.

This clone showed up just a few times. The chain is built from TRBV28 and TRBJ1-5, with a tentative D call TRBD1 (5 bases). Germline values: CDR1 MDHEN, CDR2 SYDVKM. Trimming took off 6 bases at V and 0 bases at J, with 12 bases between the two ends. The CDR3 has 15 residues. CDR3 nucleotides: TGTGCCAGCAGCCTCAGGGATCATAGCAATCAGCCCCAGCATTTT. Its protein product is CASSLRDHSNQPQHF.

This chain connects TRBV5-4 to TRBJ2-3; D might be TRBD1 (6 bases). V shed 0 bases and J shed 4 bases, with 9 bases lying between them. The CDR3 totals 14 residues. Germline CDR1 reads SGHNT; CDR2 reads YYREEE (reference sequence). DNA of the CDR3: TGTGCCAGCAGCTTGGGGGGGCGTGCAGATACGCAGTATTTT. Translation gives CASSLGGRADTQYF.

This clone is a singleton in its sample. V and J are TRBV28 and TRBJ2-1; D call uncertain. The CDR3 spans 14 residues. Germline assignment: CDR1 MDHEN and CDR2 SYDVKM. Deletions cut 3 bases from V and 0 bases from J, with 6 bases between. The CDR3 protein is CASSFRGSYNEQFF. The CDR3 DNA reads TGTGCCAGCAGTTTCCGAGGCTCCTACAATGAGCAGTTCTTC.

This sequence joins TRBV5-8 and TRBJ2-1; TRBD2 agrees at 8 bases. The CDR3 has 15 amino acids. V gave up 1 base and J gave up 7 bases; unmatched junction bases: 7. The V gene's germline CDR1 is SGHTS and CDR2 YDEGEE. The CDR3 coding sequence is TGTGCCAGCAGCTTGTTTGCGGGGGGACGGAATGAGCAGTTCTTC. This sequence encodes CASSLFAGGRNEQFF.

J is TRBJ2-5 and V is TRBV13; D is unresolved. Gene TRBJ2-7 matches the end of the DNA better, so the J call may be wrong. The CDR3 runs 13 residues. Germline V gene sequence: CDR1 PRHDT, CDR2 FYEKMQ (reference sequence). The CDR3 DNA follows: TGTGCCAGCAGCTTAGGCGCCATCTACGAGCAGTACTTC. As protein: CASSLGAIYEQYF.

The chain couples TRBV4-2 to TRBJ1-5; D might be TRBD1 (5 bases). This CDR3 spans 14 amino acids. V gave up 4 bases and J gave up 4 bases, with 11 bases separating them. Germline CDR1 and CDR2: LGHNA and YNFKEQ. The CDR3 region has the DNA TGTGCCAGCAGCCGAGAGACAGTTAATCAGCCCCAGCATTTT. Amino acid sequence: CASSRETVNQPQHF.

The chain links TRBV21-1 to TRBJ2-7; TRBD2, the D gene given by the table, was not confirmed from the DNA. TRBV21-1 is assigned pseudogene status. The CDR3 is made up of 14 amino acids. This CDR3 reads CASSILGAGHEQYF. Written as DNA, the CDR3 is TGTGCCAGCAGCATATTAGGAGCGGGGCACGAGCAGTACTTC.

The chain couples TRBV6-1 to TRBJ2-7; 9 positions match TRBD1. CDR1 and CDR2 from the germline V gene are MNHNS and SASEGT. Unmatched junction bases numbered 4, after V lost 3 bases and J lost 1 base. This CDR3 comprises 15 residues. The CDR3 is CASSDQGTGSYEQYF. The CDR3 nucleotides are TGTGCCAGCAGTGACCAGGGGACAGGGTCCTACGAGCAGTACTTC.

This chain connects TRBV7-2 to TRBJ2-3, with 8 nucleotides matching TRBD2. This CDR3 spans 16 amino acids. CDR1 and CDR2 from the germline V gene are SGHTA and FQGNSA. The trim removed 1 base at V and 1 base at J, leaving 4 bases unmatched. CDR3 nucleotide sequence: TGTGCCAGCAGCTTAGAACCTAGCGGGCGCACAGATACGCAGTATTTT. This encodes CASSLEPSGRTDTQYF.

This clone was found once. The chain couples TRBV29-1 to TRBJ1-5, with TRBD1 as a possible D gene (6 bases). V lost 6 bases, J lost 2 bases, and 14 bases lay in between. The V gene's germline CDR1 is SQVTM and CDR2 ANQGSEA. The CDR3 is 14 amino acids. The CDR3 is CSVETGYGNQPQHF. In DNA, the CDR3 is TGCAGCGTAGAAACAGGGTACGGCAATCAGCCCCAGCATTTT. The full variable domain, with the rest looked up from reference TRBV29-1 and TRBJ1-5, is SAVISQKPSRDICQRGTSLTIQCQVDSQVTMMFWYRQQPGQSLTLIATANQGSEATYESGFVIDKFPISRPNLTFSTLTVSNMSPEDSSIYLCSVETGYGNQPQHFGDGTRLSIL.